One sample yielded the 32 T cell receptor beta chains listed below, sequenced in a study of breast tumors, draining lymph nodes, adjacent tissues. Via MiXCR, TCRdb re-called the multiplex PCR reads, giving one row per CDR3 protein. The table shows approximately 180,000 distinct CDR3 sequences, with 30% to 35% occurring only once. Breast cancer patients provided tissue from their axillary draining lymph nodes. Sequencing was done on a sample of axillary lymph node tissue. The receptor source for this set is a female donor with breast cancer. Some clones in this sample may be carry-over from other donors' samples.

The chain has TRBV11-2 and TRBJ2-7; D tentatively fits TRBD1 or TRBD2 (6 bases each). Trimming took off 5 bases at V and 10 bases at J, with 21 bases between the two ends. The germline gives CDR1 SGHAT, CDR2 FQNNGV. This CDR3 has 14 residues. The CDR3 region is CASSPWTGAFDQYF. CDR3 DNA sequence: TGTGCCAGCAGCCCCTGGACGGGGGCATTCGATCAGTACTTC.

This clonotype occurred many times. The chain uses TRBV2 and TRBJ1-2; no definite D call. The CDR3 runs 13 residues. Germline values: CDR1 SNHLY, CDR2 FYNNEI. The V end lost 5 bases, the J end lost 4 bases, and 11 bases lay between the germline ends. CDR3 in amino acids: CASSPDGIYGYTF. CDR3 DNA sequence: TGTGCCAGCAGTCCCGACGGGATCTATGGCTACACCTTC. Supplemented by reference TRBV2 and TRBJ1-2, the full variable domain reads EPEVTQTPSHQVTQMGQEVILRCVPISNHLYFYWYRQILGQKVEFLVSFYNNEISEKSEIFDDQFSVERPDGSNFTLKIRSTKLEDSAMYFCASSPDGIYGYTFGSGTRLTVV.

About this clonotype: The junction departs from the called germline gene at one end, perhaps through a read error. The chain links TRBV9 to TRBJ2-7, with 10 nucleotides matching TRBD2. This CDR3 is 14 amino acids long. Germline assignment: CDR1 SGDLS and CDR2 YYNGEE. The CDR3 reads CASSSGLAGAEQCF. The CDR3 DNA follows: TGTGCCAGCAGCTCAGGGCTAGCGGGGGCCGAGCAGTGCTTC.

This clonotype was detected ten times or more. The CDR3 coding sequence is TGCAGTGCTAGAGATTCAAGCGGGAGGCACGCCGATACGCAGTATTTT. Its protein product is CSARDSSGRHADTQYF. V is TRBV20-1 and J is TRBJ2-3, with 9 bases identical to TRBD2. The CDR3 has 16 residues. Looked up from germline, CDR1 is DFQATT and CDR2 is SNEGSKA (reference sequence). Trimming removed 0 bases from V and 6 bases from J; junction bases left unmatched: 10.

This clonotype was seen many times. The gene calls are TRBV6-6 and TRBJ1-4, with D possibly matching TRBD1 (5 bases). The CDR3 has 16 amino acids. The V end was cut by 5 bases, the J end by 0 bases, with 13 bases between. CDR1 and CDR2 from the germline V gene are MNHNY and SVGAGI (reference sequence). The CDR3 sequence: CASSHPGGPTNEKLFF. As DNA, the CDR3 is TGTGCCAGCAGTCACCCCGGGGGACCAACTAATGAAAAACTGTTTTTT.

This clonotype was found many times. This chain joins TRBV18 and TRBJ1-2, with TRBD1 matching over 7 bases. The length of the CDR3 is 15 residues. Per the germline V gene, CDR1 is KGHSH and CDR2 is LQKENI. J gave up 7 bases and V 6 bases, and 14 bases lay outside the gene matches. CDR3 sequence reads: CASSRSRGESLGYTF. In nucleotides, the CDR3 is TGTGCCAGCTCCCGATCCAGGGGGGAGTCCCTTGGCTACACCTTC.

This clonotype has at least ten counts. DNA for the CDR3: TGTGCCAGCAGTGTCGACAGGGACCGTTTGGGTGGCTACACCTTC. Amino acid sequence: CASSVDRDRLGGYTF. The rearrangement joins TRBV25-1 to TRBJ1-2; 7 bases are a match to TRBD1. CDR3 length: 15 residues. Losses at the gene ends were 4 bases for V and 7 bases for J; bases not matched to a gene: 12. Germline CDR1 and CDR2: MGHDK and SYGVNS.

This clonotype was observed at least ten times. This chain uses TRBV20-1 with TRBJ2-7; either TRBD1 or TRBD2 may fit D (5 bases each). The CDR3 loop spans 14 amino acids. Germline CDR1 and CDR2: DFQATT and SNEGSKA (reference sequence). Trimming took off 8 bases at V and 3 bases at J, with 20 bases between the two ends. The CDR3: CSLGDPVRGYEQYF. In DNA, the CDR3 is TGCAGTCTCGGGGACCCTGTTCGTGGCTACGAGCAGTACTTC.

This clonotype showed up many times. CDR3 protein: CASSFPGTGEYEQYF. CDR3 DNA: TGTGCCAGCAGCTTCCCCGGGACAGGGGAATACGAGCAGTACTTC. This chain joins TRBV11-2 and TRBJ2-7; 10 bases align to TRBD1. This CDR3 comprises 15 residues. The J segment lost 4 bases and the V segment lost 3 bases, leaving 6 bases of the junction unmatched. Germline V gene lookup returns CDR1 SGHAT and CDR2 FQNNGV.

This clonotype was seen more than once but under ten times. A much bigger clone sits one base away, suggesting this may be a read error. The conserved phenylalanine or tryptophan normally closing the CDR3 is absent here, so this likely arose from a read error. This chain joins TRBV30 and TRBJ1-4, with D unclear. V was shortened by 5 bases and J by 7 bases, with 14 bases between the two germline ends. CDR1 is GTSNPN and CDR2 is SVGIG in the germline V gene (reference sequence). The CDR3 has 13 amino acids. CDR3 residues: CAWRGGSTEKLFL. The CDR3 DNA reads TGTGCCTGGCGGGGAGGGTCGACTGAAAAACTGTTTCTT.

This chain joins TRBV6-1 and TRBJ2-5; 12 nucleotides agree with TRBD1. CDR1 MNHNS and CDR2 SASEGT come from the germline V gene. The ends lost 7 bases at V and 9 bases at J; junction bases unmatched: 12. The CDR3 is 15 residues long. The CDR3 spells CASTPGQGAIQPQYF. In DNA form, the CDR3 reads TGTGCCAGCACCCCGGGACAGGGGGCCATTCAGCCCCAGTACTTC.

This clonotype showed up many times. The chain carries TRBV20-1 and TRBJ2-5; D remains unclear. Trimming stripped 6 bases from V and 2 bases from J, with 16 bases between. This CDR3 has 14 residues. From germline, CDR1 is DFQATT and CDR2 SNEGSKA (reference sequence). CDR3 amino acids: CSAQRSERQETQYF. In DNA, the CDR3 is TGCAGTGCCCAGAGATCTGAACGTCAAGAGACCCAGTACTTC.

This clonotype was detected ten times or more. The gene calls are TRBV6-5 and TRBJ2-1; D might be TRBD1 (6 bases). The CDR3 has 16 amino acids. Per the germline V gene, CDR1 is MNHEY and CDR2 is SVGAGI. The germline V and J ends were trimmed by 1 base and 6 bases, with 16 bases remaining between them. Here the CDR3 DNA reads TGTGCCAGCAGTTACTGGACAGTCAGCTCGGGCAATGAGCAGTTCTTC. As protein: CASSYWTVSSGNEQFF.

V usage is TRBV7-3 and J usage is TRBJ2-3; D is possibly TRBD2 (5 bases). V lost 5 bases and J 11 bases, leaving 20 bases between the germline ends. CDR1 and CDR2 from the germline V gene are SGHTA and FQGTGA. The CDR3 has 14 amino acids. In nucleotides, the CDR3 is TGTGCCAGCAGCCTAGCCAATCCCTACAATGAGCAGTATTTT. Residues: CASSLANPYNEQYF.

This clonotype was detected ten times or more. The chain employs TRBV19 and TRBJ2-7, with a weak D call TRBD2 (5 bases). Germline values: CDR1 LNHDA, CDR2 SQIVND (reference sequence). The CDR3 runs 13 residues. Trimming pared 4 bases from V and 5 bases from J, leaving 12 bases between. CDR3 in amino acids: CASSRGLADEQYF. The DNA for the CDR3 is TGTGCCAGTAGTAGAGGCCTAGCCGACGAGCAGTACTTC.

This clonotype was observed a handful of times. The V gene is TRBV7-3, the J gene TRBJ2-5, with TRBD1 as a possible D gene (5 bases). CDR3 length: 14 amino acids. Between the trimmed V and J ends, which lost 5 bases and 4 bases, there was a span of 14 bases. Germline V gives CDR1 SGHTA, CDR2 FQGTGA. CDR3 in amino acids: CASSPGRAAETQYF. The CDR3 nucleotides read TGTGCCAGCAGCCCAGGCAGGGCGGCAGAGACCCAGTACTTC. The variable domain in full, completed from reference TRBV7-3 and TRBJ2-5, reads GAGVSQTPSNKVTEKGKYVELRCDPISGHTALYWYRQSLGQGPEFLIYFQGTGAADDSGLPNDRFFAVRPEGSVSTLKIQRTERGDSAVYLCASSPGRAAETQYFGPGTRLLVL.

Note on this clonotype: This may be a read error: a much more frequent sequence differs by one nucleotide. CDR3 region: CASSPTGDATETQYF. As DNA, the CDR3 is TGTGCCAGCAGCCCAACCGGGGACGCCACAGAGACCCAGTACTTC. The chain links TRBV11-3 to TRBJ2-5; D is perhaps TRBD1 or TRBD2 (5 bases each). The germline V gene encodes CDR1 SGHNT and CDR2 YENEEA. Trimming removed 5 bases from V and 4 bases from J, with 17 bases in between. The CDR3 sequence is 15 residues long.

As concerns this clonotype: A much bigger clone sits one base away, suggesting this may be a read error. The chain carries TRBV3-1 and TRBJ2-7, with a tentative D call TRBD1 (5 bases). CDR1 and CDR2 (germline): LGHDT, YNNKEL (reference sequence). The length of the CDR3 is 13 residues. The CDR3 DNA reads as TGTGCCAGCAGCCATGGGGCCTCCTACGGGCAGTACTTC. Its protein is CASSHGASYGQYF.

As regards this clonotype: One junction end does not reproduce the germline sequence, and a read error may be involved. The chain joins TRBV7-8 to TRBJ1-4; D is unresolved. Germline V gene sequence: CDR1 SGHVS, CDR2 FQNEAQ. The CDR3 extends over 14 amino acids. CDR3 bases: TGTGCCAGCAGCTTAGATCCGGGTTTACGGGAACTGTCTTTT. Its translation is CASSLDPGLRELSF.

This clonotype was seen ten or more times. The chain uses TRBV5-4 and TRBJ2-7; D remains unclear. Germline V CDR1 and CDR2: SGHNT, YYREEE (reference sequence). The CDR3 is 13 residues long. V lost 4 bases and J 2 bases, leaving 10 bases between the germline ends. Here the CDR3 DNA reads TGTGCCAGCAGCCCGGTCCCAACCTACGAGCAGTACTTC. Amino acid sequence: CASSPVPTYEQYF.

Points on this clonotype: At one end, the junction sequence differs from germline, possibly due to a read error. CDR3 in amino acids: CASNRLAVFQGTQYF. For the CDR3, the DNA is TGTGCCAGTAATCGACTAGCGGTATTCCAAGGGACCCAGTACTTC. This chain uses TRBV19 with TRBJ2-5, with TRBD2 matching over 9 bases. The CDR3 is 15 amino acids. CDR1 is LNHDA and CDR2 is SQIVND in the germline V gene (reference sequence).

There are a few counts of this clonotype. The V gene is TRBV6-4, the J gene TRBJ1-1; D might be TRBD1 (5 bases). The CDR3 totals 15 residues. The germline CDR1 and CDR2 sequences are MRHNA and SNTAGT. V lost 4 bases and J 5 bases, leaving 17 bases between the germline ends. In nucleotides, the CDR3 is TGTGCCAGCAGTGGCCCCGACAGAGGAGAAACTGAAGCTTTCTTT. The encoded protein is CASSGPDRGETEAFF.

This clonotype was counted at least ten times. The rearrangement uses TRBV3-1 and TRBJ2-7; TRBD1 aligns across 9 bases. The CDR3 spans 17 residues. Trimming cost V 4 bases and J 0 bases; bases outside gene matches: 10. Germline V CDR1 and CDR2: LGHDT, YNNKEL (reference sequence). The CDR3 spells CASSLLSRGQGSYEQYF. The CDR3 DNA is TGTGCCAGCAGCCTCCTGAGCAGGGGACAGGGCTCCTACGAGCAGTACTTC.

Notes on this clonotype: As the CDR3 is not closed by the conserved phenylalanine or tryptophan, this likely results from a read error. No DNA is shown, since the ends of the CDR3 on it are uncertain; the CDR3 is the one TCRdb lists. The chain carries TRBV5-1 and TRBJ2-1; TRBD2 reflects the table's D call only, with no check against the DNA. Germline V gene lookup returns CDR1 SGHRS and CDR2 YFSETQ. 16 amino acids form the CDR3, both terminal residues included. CDR3 amino acids: CASSGGTSPSYNERFL.

In the case of this clonotype: Since a much larger clone is just one base distant, this may be a read error. A read error is likely, as this CDR3 ends without the conserved phenylalanine or tryptophan. The chain recombines TRBV19 with TRBJ2-4; no firm D call. There are 14 residues in the CDR3. Trimming pared 4 bases from V and 0 bases from J, leaving 7 bases between. In germline, CDR1 is LNHDA, CDR2 SQIVND (reference sequence). CDR3 bases: TGTGCCAGTAGTAACAGCTTAGCCAAAAACATTCAGTACTAC. It yields the protein CASSNSLAKNIQYY.

Concerning this clonotype itself: A much larger clonotype is one base distant, so this may be a read error. This chain joins TRBV28 and TRBJ1-2, with D maybe TRBD1 (5 bases). This CDR3 is 13 amino acids long. Deletions cut 3 bases from V and 6 bases from J, with 11 bases between. CDR1 is MDHEN, CDR2 SYDVKM, per germline. CDR3 residues: CASSLGQNNGYTF. The DNA for the CDR3 is TGTGCCAGCAGTTTGGGGCAGAACAATGGCTACACCTTC.

This clonotype showed up many times. The rearrangement uses TRBV7-2 and TRBJ1-2; D perhaps matches TRBD1 (6 bases). The ends were cut back, 6 bases at V and 5 bases at J, with 19 bases in the middle. The CDR3 has 15 residues. Germline CDR1 is SGHTA and CDR2 is FQGNSA. The CDR3 DNA reads as TGTGCCAGCAGGGCGGCAACAGGGATTCTTTATGGCTACACCTTC. Its protein product is CASRAATGILYGYTF.

In its sample, this clonotype was seen many times. The chain combines TRBV5-1 with TRBJ2-2; D could derive from TRBD1 or TRBD2 (5 bases each). This CDR3 contains 17 residues. From germline, CDR1 is SGHRS and CDR2 YFSETQ. Trimming left V 4 bases short and J 1 base short, with 17 bases between. In nucleotides, the CDR3 is TGCGCCAGCAGCCATACACCGGGACGGATGAACACCGGGGAGCTGTTTTTT. Translated, it gives CASSHTPGRMNTGELFF.

This clonotype has at least ten counts. This chain connects TRBV27 to TRBJ2-2; no clear D gene. Germline CDR1 is MNHEY and CDR2 is SMNVEV (reference sequence). This CDR3 contains 14 residues. V lost 10 bases, J lost 0 bases, and 12 bases lay in between. CDR3 bases: TGTGCCACCCGAGGCTTCGCGAACACCGGGGAGCTGTTTTTT. Amino acids: CATRGFANTGELFF.

In this sample, this clonotype turned up once. A read error may be the cause here, since a much bigger clone is one base away. V and J are TRBV20-1 and TRBJ1-5, with D perhaps matching TRBD1 (6 bases). This CDR3 region has 14 residues. Germline-derived CDR1 and CDR2 are DFQATT and SNEGSKA (reference sequence). The DNA for the CDR3 is TGCAGTGCTATGCTTCGACGGGACAATCCGCCCCAGCATTTT. Protein: CSAMLRRDNPPQHF.

In this sample, this clonotype turned up many times. This sequence joins TRBV25-1 and TRBJ2-1; TRBD1 agrees at 7 bases. Germline lookup yields CDR1 MGHDK and CDR2 SYGVNS. Trimming at V came to 6 bases and at J to 8 bases, leaving 10 bases not matched to a gene. The CDR3 is made up of 14 amino acids. The CDR3 nucleotides read TGTGCCAGCAGCCTTTCTAAGGGGGCGCATGAGCAGTTCTTC. Translated, it gives CASSLSKGAHEQFF.

The sample holds many counts of this clonotype. The CDR3 does not close with the conserved phenylalanine or tryptophan, likely indicating a read error. The chain uses TRBV7-6 and TRBJ1-2, with D possibly matching TRBD1 (6 bases). The CDR3 consists of 13 residues. The V end lost 3 bases, the J end lost 7 bases, and 12 bases lay between the germline ends. Germline assignment: CDR1 SGHVS and CDR2 FNYEAQ. CDR3 nucleotides: TGTGCCAGCAGCTTCGGGGGGCCTGGTGGCTACACCCTC. Residues: CASSFGGPGGYTL.